These 11 T cell receptor beta chains were sequenced from one sample in a study of memory CD4+ T cells and cytomegalovirus serostatus (dated by TCRdb to between 2017 and 2020). A FACSAria II was used to sort memory CD4+ T cells, defined as single viable CD3+CD4+CD8-CD45RO+ cells. The method was the immunoSEQ multiplex PCR assay. TCRdb mirrors the immuneACCESS table, restricted to in-frame sequences. Some clones are absent from its copies; in checked studies, under half trace to an unresolved V gene, and the reason for the others is unknown. A total of about 80,000 clones appear in this sample, about 85% of them only once. Roughly 0.79% of the sample comes from the top ten. What was sequenced was memory CD4+ T cells from blood. These TCRs come from an adult in good health and CMV-seronegative.

This chain joins TRBV30 and TRBJ1-1; the D gene is possibly TRBD1 (5 bases). Trimming stripped 4 bases from V and 1 base from J, with 10 bases between. Germline V lookup: CDR1 GTSNPN, CDR2 SVGIG (reference sequence). The CDR3 runs to 13 residues. The CDR3 loop reads CAWNNGGNTEAFF. In DNA form, the CDR3 reads TGTGCCTGGAATAACGGGGGGAACACTGAAGCTTTCTTT.

The CDR3: CASSVAGGGIQETQYF. The DNA for the CDR3 is TGTGCCAGCAGCGTAGCTGGCGGGGGGATCCAAGAGACCCAGTACTTC. The V call is TRBV9, the J call TRBJ2-5, with 8 positions matching TRBD2. Trimming took 0 bases from V and 1 from J; bases not matched to a gene: 5. The CDR3 covers 16 residues. The germline V gene encodes CDR1 SGDLS and CDR2 YYNGEE. Combining the CDR3 with reference TRBV9 and TRBJ2-5 gives the whole variable domain DSGVTQTPKHLITATGQRVTLRCSPRSGDLSVYWYQQSLDQGLQFLIQYYNGEERAKGNILERFSAQQFPDLHSELNLSSLELGDSALYFCASSVAGGGIQETQYFGPGTRLLVL.

CDR3 sequence reads: CASSAQGVGSEKLFF. The CDR3 nucleotides are TGCGCCAGCAGCGCCCAGGGGGTAGGCAGCGAAAAACTGTTTTTT. The chain links TRBV5-1 to TRBJ1-4, with 7 bases aligning to TRBD1. Germline values: CDR1 SGHRS, CDR2 YFSETQ. CDR3 length equals 15 residues. V shed 4 bases and J 8 bases; nucleotides not matched to a gene: 11. The whole variable domain, filled in from reference TRBV5-1 and TRBJ1-4, reads KAGVTQTPRYLIKTRGQQVTLSCSPISGHRSVSWYQQTPGQGLQFLFEYFSETQRNKGNFPGRFSGRQFSNSRSEMNVSTLELGDSALYLCASSAQGVGSEKLFFGSGTQLSVL.

This clone was counted a single time. This chain connects TRBV7-9 to TRBJ1-6; D is uncertain. Looked up from germline, CDR1 is SEHNR and CDR2 is FQNEAQ (reference sequence). The CDR3 is made up of 14 amino acids. Trimming cost V 3 bases and J 9 bases, with 12 bases left between them. CDR3 DNA sequence: TGTGCCAGCAGCTTGGGAGGGCTGAGTTCACCCCTCCACTTT. Its protein product is CASSLGGLSSPLHF.

V is TRBV7-8 and J is TRBJ2-2; D is perhaps TRBD1 or TRBD2 (6 bases each). The CDR3 length is 15 residues. The V gene lost 0 bases and the J gene lost 3 bases, with 8 bases spanning the gap. CDR1 is SGHVS and CDR2 is FQNEAQ in the germline V gene. The CDR3 here is CASSLAGGYTGELFF. The CDR3 DNA reads TGTGCCAGCAGCTTAGCGGGGGGCTACACCGGGGAGCTGTTTTTT.

The V call is TRBV25-1, the J call TRBJ1-1; D is possibly TRBD1 (6 bases). Trimming took off 1 base at V and 1 base at J, with 10 bases between the two ends. The CDR3 covers 15 residues. The germline V gene encodes CDR1 MGHDK and CDR2 SYGVNS. The CDR3 loop reads CASSELGGGNTEAFF. CDR3 DNA: TGTGCCAGCAGTGAATTAGGGGGGGGGAACACTGAAGCTTTCTTT.

The table lists this clone with a few counts. The chain combines TRBV6-1 with TRBJ2-7, with a tentative D call TRBD2 (5 bases). With 1 base removed from V and 6 bases from J, the gap between germline ends came to 13 bases. The CDR3 has 14 residues. CDR1 is MNHNS and CDR2 is SASEGT in the germline V gene. In nucleotides, the CDR3 is TGTGCCAGCAGTGAAGGGCCCCGGGGTCGCGAGCAGTACTTC. The encoded protein is CASSEGPRGREQYF.

The chain links TRBV29-1 to TRBJ1-1; no clear D gene. Trimming shortened V by 3 bases and J by 1 base, and 12 bases separated the two germline ends. The CDR3 covers 14 residues. The V gene's germline CDR1 is SQVTM and CDR2 ANQGSEA. In DNA, the CDR3 is TGCAGCGTTGACGGGCGTCGAGGGAACACTGAAGCTTTCTTT. Amino acids: CSVDGRRGNTEAFF.

This chain joins TRBV7-9 and TRBJ2-2; D is unclear. Per the germline V gene, CDR1 is SEHNR and CDR2 is FQNEAQ (reference sequence). The CDR3 covers 13 residues. V was cut by 2 bases and J by 5 bases, with 6 bases left in between. The CDR3 reads CASSLMGTGELFF. CDR3 coding DNA: TGTGCCAGCAGCTTAATGGGGACCGGGGAGCTGTTTTTT.

The chain couples TRBV19 to TRBJ1-4, with TRBD1 as a possible D gene (5 bases). Trimming shortened V by 8 bases and J by 5 bases, and 12 bases separated the two germline ends. This CDR3 is built from 13 residues. Per germline, CDR1 LNHDA and CDR2 SQIVND (reference sequence). CDR3 protein: CASRANRNEKLFF. The DNA of the CDR3 is TGTGCCAGTCGCGCTAACAGGAATGAAAAACTGTTTTTT.

This clone has more than one count but fewer than ten. This chain joins TRBV19 and TRBJ1-1; D unclear. Germline CDR1 is LNHDA and CDR2 is SQIVND (reference sequence). The V end was cut by 6 bases, the J end by 0 bases, with 8 bases between. This CDR3 contains 13 residues. In DNA, the CDR3 is TGTGCCAGTAGGAGTACAGTGAACACTGAAGCTTTCTTT. As protein: CASRSTVNTEAFF.